The 27 T cell receptor beta chains listed next were all sequenced from one sample in a study of cytomegalovirus exposure and HLA in healthy donors. Here immunoSEQ multiplex PCR was the method, and the copy in TCRdb shows in-frame clones only, minus some. The sample lists over 250,000 clones; approximately 86% were seen once. The specimen was PBMCs. All receptors come from a woman aged 18-30 years in good health and CMV-seronegative.

The chain joins TRBV12-5 to TRBJ1-2; maybe TRBD1 (5 bases). The V and J ends lost 5 bases and 4 bases respectively, with 17 bases between them. The CDR3 extends over 15 amino acids. Germline CDR1 is LGHNT and CDR2 is FRNRAP. The CDR3 nucleotides read TGTGCTAGTGGTCCCCGGGACTCGTCTGGCTATGGCTACACCTTC. It translates to CASGPRDSSGYGYTF.

A single count supports this clone. The gene calls are TRBV21-1 and TRBJ2-5; the D call of TRBD1 is as the table states it, not checked on the DNA. TRBV21-1 is a listed pseudogene. This CDR3 is built from 15 residues. The CDR3 nucleotides read TGTGCCAGCAGATGGGCCCAGGCTTACCAAGAGACCCAGTACTTC. Translation: CASRWAQAYQETQYF.

This clone was observed once. J is TRBJ1-5 and V is TRBV6-5; 8 bases fit TRBD1. The V gene's germline CDR1 is MNHEY and CDR2 SVGAGI. The ends lost 2 bases at V and 4 bases at J; junction bases unmatched: 4. The CDR3 is 15 residues long. CDR3 loop: CASSYGQGMNQPQHF. The DNA of the CDR3 is TGTGCCAGCAGTTACGGACAGGGAATGAATCAGCCCCAGCATTTT.

This chain joins TRBV11-2 and TRBJ2-7; TRBD2 aligns across 7 bases. With V trimmed by 4 bases and J by 0 bases, 6 bases remained unmatched. Germline V CDR1 and CDR2: SGHAT, FQNNGV. The CDR3 extends over 15 amino acids. The CDR3 protein is CASSSGLLSSYEQYF. The CDR3 coding sequence is TGTGCCAGCAGCTCGGGACTACTGAGCTCCTACGAGCAGTACTTC.

The V gene is TRBV29-1, the J gene TRBJ1-2; 10 bases map to TRBD1. The CDR3 loop spans 15 amino acids. The ends lost 0 bases at V and 5 bases at J; junction bases unmatched: 6. Germline V gene sequence: CDR1 SQVTM, CDR2 ANQGSEA. This CDR3 is CSVEDIRTGGYGYTF. The DNA of the CDR3 is TGCAGCGTTGAAGATATCCGGACAGGGGGGTATGGCTACACCTTC. Combining the CDR3 with reference TRBV29-1 and TRBJ1-2 gives the whole variable domain SAVISQKPSRDICQRGTSLTIQCQVDSQVTMMFWYRQQPGQSLTLIATANQGSEATYESGFVIDKFPISRPNLTFSTLTVSNMSPEDSSIYLCSVEDIRTGGYGYTFGSGTRLTVV.

The gene calls are TRBV29-1 and TRBJ1-2; no clear D. CDR3 length: 13 residues. Germline CDR1 is SQVTM and CDR2 is ANQGSEA. V lost 0 bases, J lost 3 bases, and 8 bases lay in between. The CDR3 DNA sequence: TGCAGCGTTGAAGATTTAACAGACTATGGCTACACCTTC. It yields the protein CSVEDLTDYGYTF.

This chain links TRBV7-9 with TRBJ2-5; D might be TRBD2 (6 bases). Trimming took off 0 bases at V and 4 bases at J, with 15 bases between the two ends. The CDR3 runs to 16 residues. Germline V CDR1 and CDR2: SEHNR, FQNEAQ (reference sequence). For the CDR3, the DNA is TGTGCCAGCAGCTTAGCGGGCCAGGCCGGGGGAGAGACCCAGTACTTC. Its protein is CASSLAGQAGGETQYF.

The V call is TRBV30, the J call TRBJ1-1; D remains unclear. CDR1 and CDR2 from the germline V gene are GTSNPN and SVGIG (reference sequence). CDR3 length: 13 residues. V gave up 0 bases and J gave up 4 bases, with 9 bases separating them. This CDR3 is CAWSVWEGTEAFF. The CDR3 region has the DNA TGTGCCTGGAGTGTCTGGGAGGGCACTGAAGCTTTCTTT.

This clone was seen a handful of times. The chain carries TRBV5-1 and TRBJ1-4; 11 positions agree with TRBD1. The V gene's germline CDR1 is SGHRS and CDR2 YFSETQ. The junction had 7 bases not matched to a gene; V was cut back by 2 bases and J by 7 bases. The CDR3 extends over 16 amino acids. CDR3 sequence: CASSFGQGASGEKLFF. The CDR3 DNA reads TGCGCCAGCAGCTTTGGACAGGGGGCCTCTGGTGAAAAACTGTTTTTT.

This clone was picked up a small number of times. The rearrangement links TRBV20-1 to TRBJ2-4, with TRBD1 matching 7 bases. Germline lookup yields CDR1 DFQATT and CDR2 SNEGSKA (reference sequence). Trimming took 5 bases from V and 5 from J; bases not matched to a gene: 0. The CDR3 length is 11 residues. CDR3 in DNA: TGCAGTGCTGGGACAGAAAACATTCAGTACTTC. Its translation: CSAGTENIQYF.

This chain joins TRBV5-1 and TRBJ1-2; D is perhaps TRBD1 (5 bases). From germline, CDR1 is SGHRS and CDR2 YFSETQ. Trimming cost V 0 bases and J 4 bases, with 25 bases left between them. The CDR3 is 19 residues long. The CDR3 DNA follows: TGCGCCAGCAGCTTGGCCTCAAAACTCACAGGCGGCGTGACCTATGGCTACACCTTC. This encodes CASSLASKLTGGVTYGYTF.

V gene TRBV2 combines with J gene TRBJ1-5; D might be TRBD1 (6 bases). V was pared by 6 bases and J by 7 bases, with 19 bases between. The length of the CDR3 is 15 residues. Looked up from germline, CDR1 is SNHLY and CDR2 is FYNNEI. CDR3: CASRPDRIGGQPQHF. For the CDR3, the DNA is TGTGCCAGCAGACCCGACAGGATTGGAGGCCAGCCCCAGCATTTT.

The rearrangement links TRBV2 to TRBJ1-1; D gene uncertain. The germline V and J ends were trimmed by 8 bases and 1 base, with 17 bases remaining between them. This CDR3 contains 15 residues. Germline CDR1 SNHLY, CDR2 FYNNEI. The CDR3 nucleotides read TGTGCCAGCCGCCTGGGAGGAGTCGGGAACACTGAAGCTTTCTTT. Translated: CASRLGGVGNTEAFF.

This clone was recorded a few times. This sequence joins TRBV6-5 and TRBJ1-2; TRBD1 aligns across 7 bases. Germline CDR1 and CDR2: MNHEY and SVGAGI. Trimming cost V 5 bases and J 8 bases; bases outside gene matches: 8. This CDR3 contains 13 residues. CDR3: CASSVGTVGGYTF. In DNA, the CDR3 is TGTGCCAGCAGTGTCGGGACAGTCGGGGGCTACACCTTC.

This rearrangement joins TRBV27 to TRBJ2-7; the D is unclear. Germline V gene lookup returns CDR1 MNHEY and CDR2 SMNVEV (reference sequence). V lost 4 bases to trimming and J lost 0 bases, with 10 bases between them. This CDR3 contains 14 residues. This CDR3 is CASSSFDSSYEQYF. The DNA for the CDR3 is TGTGCCAGCAGTTCCTTTGATAGCTCCTACGAGCAGTACTTC.

This clone came up once. CDR3 sequence: CASSYSGPTVYGYTF. Written as DNA, the CDR3 is TGTGCCAGCAGTTACTCGGGGCCAACCGTCTATGGCTACACCTTC. The rearrangement uses TRBV6-5 and TRBJ1-2, with D tentatively TRBD1 (5 bases). Germline CDR1 is MNHEY and CDR2 is SVGAGI. Deletions cut 0 bases from V and 4 bases from J, with 12 bases between. CDR3 size: 15 residues.

The rearrangement uses TRBV6-6 and TRBJ1-4; 9 bases are shared with TRBD1. V gave up 2 bases and J gave up 8 bases; unmatched junction bases: 3. Germline V gene sequence: CDR1 MNHNY, CDR2 SVGAGI (reference sequence). This CDR3 is built from 14 residues. CDR3 in amino acids: CASSYGDRAEKLFF. In nucleotides, the CDR3 is TGTGCCAGCAGTTACGGGGACAGGGCCGAAAAACTGTTTTTT.

J is TRBJ2-4 and V is TRBV18, with D possibly being TRBD2 (5 bases). Between the trimmed V and J ends, which lost 6 bases and 5 bases, there was a span of 14 bases. This CDR3 comprises 14 residues. The germline V gene encodes CDR1 KGHSH and CDR2 LQKENI. The CDR3 sequence: CASSPDWSQNIQYF. The DNA of the CDR3 is TGTGCCAGCTCCCCGGACTGGTCCCAAAACATTCAGTACTTC.

J is TRBJ1-1 and V is TRBV4-1; 7 positions match TRBD1. Germline V CDR1 and CDR2: MGHRA, YSYEKL. J lost 1 base, V lost 0 bases, and 8 bases had no gene match. The CDR3 totals 17 residues. The CDR3 is CASSQDVGAGGNTEAFF. The CDR3 nucleotides are TGCGCCAGCAGCCAAGATGTGGGAGCAGGGGGGAACACTGAAGCTTTCTTT.

V is TRBV19 and J is TRBJ1-5; the D gene is possibly TRBD1 (6 bases). The CDR3 loop spans 14 amino acids. V lost 6 bases, J lost 5 bases, and 14 bases lay in between. CDR1 is LNHDA and CDR2 is SQIVND in the germline V gene (reference sequence). The DNA of the CDR3 is TGTGCCAGTAGAGAGGCAGGGACATATCAGCCCCAGCATTTT. As protein: CASREAGTYQPQHF.

V is TRBV7-2 and J is TRBJ1-6, with a possible D match to TRBD1 (6 bases). Germline V CDR1 and CDR2: SGHTA, FQGNSA. This CDR3 spans 12 amino acids. V was pared by 5 bases and J by 13 bases, with 12 bases between. DNA of the CDR3: TGTGCCAGCAGCAACTTGGGACATCCCCTCCACTTT. The encoded protein is CASSNLGHPLHF.

The gene calls are TRBV7-9 and TRBJ2-2, with TRBD2 identical over 9 bases. The V gene end was trimmed by 5 bases and the J gene end by 5 bases; junction bases not matched to a gene: 9. This CDR3 is 16 amino acids long. Germline-derived CDR1 and CDR2 are SEHNR and FQNEAQ (reference sequence). Written as DNA, the CDR3 is TGTGCCAGCAGCCAGACCCGGACTAGCGAGACCGGGGAGCTGTTTTTT. Its translation: CASSQTRTSETGELFF.

The chain is built from TRBV7-6 and TRBJ2-7; perhaps TRBD1 as D (5 bases). Trimming removed 5 bases at V and 6 bases at J, with 14 bases between. Germline lookup yields CDR1 SGHVS and CDR2 FNYEAQ. The CDR3 covers 13 residues. The CDR3 nucleotides are TGTGCCAGCAGCGGCCAGGGAATGAGCGAGCAGTACTTC. Protein: CASSGQGMSEQYF.

The chain employs TRBV6-4 and TRBJ2-1; TRBD1 matches at 9 bases. V shed 0 bases and J 1 base; nucleotides not matched to a gene: 1. CDR1 and CDR2 from the germline V gene are MRHNA and SNTAGT. There are 16 residues in the CDR3. The CDR3 is CASSDSGTGSYNEQFF. CDR3 bases: TGTGCCAGCAGTGACTCGGGGACAGGGTCCTACAATGAGCAGTTCTTC.

The chain couples TRBV4-3 to TRBJ2-7; TRBD2 agrees at 8 bases. With V trimmed by 3 bases and J by 0 bases, 4 bases remained unmatched. This CDR3 has 15 residues. CDR1 and CDR2 (germline): LGHNA, YSLEER. CDR3: CASSHPAGGSYEQYF. CDR3 sequence (DNA): TGCGCCAGCAGCCACCCCGCGGGGGGCTCCTACGAGCAGTACTTC.

The chain carries TRBV29-1 and TRBJ2-7, with 8 nucleotides matching TRBD1. Germline V gene data show CDR1 as SQVTM and CDR2 as ANQGSEA. The length of the CDR3 is 14 residues. J gave up 1 base and V 5 bases, and 7 bases lay outside the gene matches. CDR3 sequence reads: CSVTPWDRSYEQYF. The CDR3, as DNA: TGCAGCGTTACCCCCTGGGACAGGTCCTACGAGCAGTACTTC.

This clone was found a few times. V and J are TRBV6-5 and TRBJ2-7; 8 bases align to TRBD1. J was trimmed by 7 bases and V by 2 bases; bases with no gene match: 4. This CDR3 is built from 13 residues. Germline V CDR1 and CDR2: MNHEY, SVGAGI. The DNA for the CDR3 is TGTGCCAGCAGTTACGACAGGGGAAATGAGCAGTACTTC. The encoded protein is CASSYDRGNEQYF.